This is a list of T cell receptor beta chains from one sample in a study of cytomegalovirus exposure and HLA in healthy donors. Generated by immunoSEQ multiplex PCR, the TCRdb table keeps only in-frame clones and is missing some. Of about 130,000 clones in the sample, 70% to 90% were seen once. The sequenced sample was PBMCs. The source of these receptors is a woman in her 30s in good health and CMV-seropositive. CDR3s include the opening cysteine and the closing phenylalanine or tryptophan. Each record gives: V gene, J gene, D gene, clone size, CDR3 DNA, CDR3 protein. D genes are given only for firm matches. Some rows have no size entry. The others give once, few or many, or a class for an expanded clone.

>TRBV6-6|TRBJ2-7|TRBD1|NA
TGTGCCAGCAGTTATTCCCGAGACAGGGCCACGTACGAGCAGTACTTC
CASSYSRDRATYEQYF
>TRBV15|TRBJ2-7|TRBD1|NA
TGTGCCACCAGCAGTGCCAGGGGGCGAGAGCAGTACTTC
CATSSARGREQYF
>TRBV28|TRBJ2-7|TRBD2|NA
TGTGCCAGCAGTCAGGGCGGGAGTACAATCGAGCAGTACTTC
CASSQGGSTIEQYF
>TRBV5-5|TRBJ1-5|NA|NA
TGTGCCAGCAGCCCCCTGCCGCACAATAGCAATCAGCCCCAGCATTTT
CASSPLPHNSNQPQHF
>TRBV7-9|TRBJ1-6|NA|NA
TGTGCCAGCACGCAGAGGGGCGGGAACTATAATTCACCCCTCCACTTT
CASTQRGGNYNSPLHF
>TRBV5-1|TRBJ2-7|TRBD2|NA
TGCGCCAGCGGTCCTGGACTAGCGGGAGTCGGCGAGCAGTACTTC
CASGPGLAGVGEQYF
>TRBV6-6|TRBJ1-6|NA|NA
TGTGCCAGCAGTTACTACGGCGGGGATGATTCACCCCTCCACTTT
CASSYYGGDDSPLHF
>TRBV28|TRBJ1-2|NA|NA
TGTGCCAGCACCACGGGTGGCGGGGGCTATAATGGCTACACCTTC
CASTTGGGGYNGYTF
>TRBV27|TRBJ1-5|TRBD1|once
TGTGCCAGCAGTTCACAGGGGCGGGGTCAGCCCCAGCATTTT
CASSSQGRGQPQHF
>TRBV29-1|TRBJ2-3|NA|NA
TGCAGCGTGACGCTCGCGGCCGGCGGGTATTTT
CSVTLAAGGYF
>TRBV4-2|TRBJ2-6|NA|NA
TGTGCCAGCAGCCAAGATGGTAGCTACGGGGCCAACGTCCTGACTTTC
CASSQDGSYGANVLTF
>TRBV29-1|TRBJ2-2|TRBD1|NA
TGCAGCATCCTCGGGACAGTGAACACCGGGGAGCTGTTTTTT
CSILGTVNTGELFF
>TRBV4-1|TRBJ2-5|TRBD1|NA
TGCGCCAGCAGCCGAACCGGGACAGGGGGCGGAGAGACCCAGTACTTC
CASSRTGTGGGETQYF
>TRBV7-8|TRBJ1-5|NA|NA
TGTGCCAGCAGCTTAGGATTTAGTGTGGGGCAGTACATCACGCCCCAGCATTTT
CASSLGFSVGQYITPQHF
>TRBV4-1|TRBJ2-3|TRBD2|few
TGCGCCAGCAGCCAAGATGGCACTAGCGCAAGCACAGATACGCAGTATTTT
CASSQDGTSASTDTQYF
>TRBV5-1|TRBJ2-5|NA|NA
TGCGCCAGCAGCATCCGCGGACAGCAAGAGACCCAGTACTTC
CASSIRGQQETQYF
>TRBV25-1|TRBJ1-2|TRBD1|NA
TGTGCCAGCACGGACAGGGAGGCGGGAGGCTACACCTTC
CASTDREAGGYTF
>TRBV6-1|TRBJ2-6|NA|NA
TGTGCCAGCAGTGAACTTGGGAGCTCTGGGGCCAACGTCCTGACTTTC
CASSELGSSGANVLTF
>TRBV5-1|TRBJ1-4|NA|once
TGCGCCAGCAGCGTGGGCCCGAGAATCGGGGAAGAAAAACTGTTTTTT
CASSVGPRIGEEKLFF
>TRBV7-6|TRBJ2-1|TRBD1|once
TGTGCCAGCAGCCCGGACAGGGGCTACAATGAGCAGTTCTTC
CASSPDRGYNEQFF
>TRBV11-2|TRBJ2-7|TRBD2|NA
TGTGCCAGCAGCTCCTTGAGCGGGAGTTACCACGAGCAGTACTTC
CASSSLSGSYHEQYF
>TRBV6-1|TRBJ1-2|TRBD1|NA
TGTGCCAGCAGGGAAGGTAGGGGGCTGGACTATGGCTACACCTTC
CASREGRGLDYGYTF
>TRBV11-2|TRBJ2-7|NA|NA
TGTGCCAGCAGCTTAGTATTGGTAGACTACGAGCAGTACTTC
CASSLVLVDYEQYF
>TRBV5-6|TRBJ2-7|TRBD2|NA
TGTGCCAGCACCTCAGGACTAGCGGACTACGAGCAGTACTTC
CASTSGLADYEQYF
>TRBV6-5|TRBJ2-5|NA|once
TGTGCCAGCAGTTACTCGGGAGGCCAAGAGACCCAGTACTTC
CASSYSGGQETQYF
>TRBV7-2|TRBJ2-1|TRBD2|NA
TGTGCCAGCAGCTTAGTCGGGGGGATACCTTACAATGAGCAGTTCTTC
CASSLVGGIPYNEQFF
>TRBV28|TRBJ2-1|TRBD2|once
TGTGCCAGCAGTTTATCAGGGCGGGGGGATTTCCTTTCATACAATGAGCAGTTCTTC
CASSLSGRGDFLSYNEQFF
>TRBV5-1|TRBJ2-1|NA|NA
TGCGCCAGCAGCTTGGTGCCAGGGGTTGAGGATGAGCAGTTCTTC
CASSLVPGVEDEQFF
>TRBV12-2|TRBJ1-1|NA|NA
TGTGCAAGTCGCGAGAAACAGGGGGCGCCCCCCCTGAACACTGAAGCTTTCTTT
CASREKQGAPPLNTEAFF
>TRBV7-8|TRBJ2-2|TRBD2|NA
TGTGCCAGCAGCTTCCCAGGGGGTAGCGGGGGACCCACCGGGGAGCTGTTTTTT
CASSFPGGSGGPTGELFF
>TRBV6-4|TRBJ2-3|TRBD2|NA
TGTGCCAGCAGCTCAATAGCGGGAATTTATGAAGATACGCAGTATTTT
CASSSIAGIYEDTQYF
>TRBV27|TRBJ1-1|NA|NA
TGTGCCAGCAGTTTATCGGGAGGGATTCGGACTGAAGCTTTCTTT
CASSLSGGIRTEAFF
>TRBV2|TRBJ1-4|NA|NA
TGTGCCAGCATCTCCCGAGCAACTAATGAAAAACTGTTTTTT
CASISRATNEKLFF
>TRBV6-1|TRBJ1-5|TRBD1|few
TGTGCCATGCCAGGGGGCCCGAATCAGCCCCAGCATTTT
CAMPGGPNQPQHF
>TRBV27|TRBJ2-1|NA|NA
TGTGCCAGCAGCACGGGACTCGGGGTTTACAATGAGCAGTTCTTC
CASSTGLGVYNEQFF
>TRBV5-4|TRBJ2-7|NA|few
TGTGCCAGCAGCTTGTCATTGGCCCAATCCTACGAGCAGTACTTC
CASSLSLAQSYEQYF
>TRBV19|TRBJ1-1|TRBD1|few
TGTGCCAGTAGTGGGACAGGGAGAACTGAAGCTTTCTTT
CASSGTGRTEAFF
>TRBV11-2|TRBJ2-3|TRBD2|NA
TGTGCCAGCAGCTTAGGGCCGGTGGCGGGGGGCGTACATACGCAGTATTTT
CASSLGPVAGGVHTQYF
>TRBV4-1|TRBJ1-2|TRBD1|NA
TGCGCCAGCAGCCACAGGACAGGGGCCAATGGCTACACCTTC
CASSHRTGANGYTF
>TRBV7-9|TRBJ2-2|TRBD2|NA
TGTGCCAGCAGCTTATCTACTAGCGGGTTGACCGGGGAGCTGTTTTTT
CASSLSTSGLTGELFF
>TRBV19|TRBJ1-2|NA|NA
TGTGCCACCTCGACCGACAGTCAATATAACTATGGCTACACCTTC
CATSTDSQYNYGYTF
>TRBV2|TRBJ2-7|NA|NA
TGTGCCAGCAGTGAAGAGGAGCGGAACTACGAGCAGTACTTC
CASSEEERNYEQYF
>TRBV15|TRBJ1-1|TRBD1|NA
TGTGCCACCAGCAGGGGACAGGGAGAAGCTTTCTTT
CATSRGQGEAFF
>TRBV14|TRBJ2-7|TRBD1|NA
TGTGCCAGCAGCCAAGATCCGACAGGGACCCCCTACGAGCAGTACTTC
CASSQDPTGTPYEQYF
>TRBV27|TRBJ2-3|TRBD1|NA
TGTGCCAGCAGTCCCTCCTCCGGGACAGTACTCACAGATACGCAGTATTTT
CASSPSSGTVLTDTQYF
>TRBV5-1|TRBJ2-5|NA|NA
TGCGCCAGCGGGACAACCCAAGAGACCCAGTACTTC
CASGTTQETQYF
>TRBV2|TRBJ2-2|TRBD2|NA
TGTGCCAGCGTGGGCACTAGCGTCGGGGAGCTGTTTTTT
CASVGTSVGELFF
>TRBV7-8|TRBJ2-7|NA|NA
TGTGCCAGCAGCTTAGTGGGGGGGGCCTCCTACGAGCAGTACTTC
CASSLVGGASYEQYF
>TRBV7-9|TRBJ2-5|TRBD1|NA
TGTGCCAGCAGGACGACAGGGACCCCCCAAGAGACCCAGTACTTC
CASRTTGTPQETQYF